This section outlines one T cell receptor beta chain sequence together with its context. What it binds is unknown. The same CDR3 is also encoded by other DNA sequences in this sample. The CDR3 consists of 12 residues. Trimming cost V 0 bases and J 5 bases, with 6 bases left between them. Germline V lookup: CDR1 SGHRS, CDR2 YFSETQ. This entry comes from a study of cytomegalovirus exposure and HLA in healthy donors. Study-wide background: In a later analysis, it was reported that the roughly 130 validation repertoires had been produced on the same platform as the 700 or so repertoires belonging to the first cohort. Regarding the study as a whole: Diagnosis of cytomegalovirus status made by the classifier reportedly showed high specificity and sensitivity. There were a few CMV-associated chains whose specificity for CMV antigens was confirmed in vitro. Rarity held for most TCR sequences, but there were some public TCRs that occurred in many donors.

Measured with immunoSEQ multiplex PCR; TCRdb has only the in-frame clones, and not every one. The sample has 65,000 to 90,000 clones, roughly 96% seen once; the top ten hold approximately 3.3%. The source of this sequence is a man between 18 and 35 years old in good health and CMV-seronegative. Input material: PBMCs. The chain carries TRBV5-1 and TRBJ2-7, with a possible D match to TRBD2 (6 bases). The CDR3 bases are TGCGCCAGCAGCTTGGGGGGGGACGAGCAGTACTTC. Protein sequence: CASSLGGDEQYF.